This TCR beta chain was recorded in a study of breast tumors, draining lymph nodes, adjacent tissues. Axillary draining lymph nodes of breast cancer patients supplied the node samples. Comments on this clonotype: Its antigen remains unknown. Being one base from a much bigger clone, this may be a read error.

This CDR3 has 15 residues. CDR1 and CDR2 (germline): SNHLY, FYNNEI. Using its own MiXCR run on the multiplex PCR reads, TCRdb lists one record per CDR3 protein. The sample consists of 70,000 to 85,000 distinct CDR3 sequences, about 21% of them appearing once. Overall study results and limits: Data fit most tumor T cells coming from lymph node, expanding in tumor. Luminal-like breast cancer showed significantly greater tumor-nontumor repertoire similarity than basal-like breast cancer did. Compared with lymph nodes, tumors were less diverse; compared with nontumor tissue, more. Data only fit, rather than demonstrated, lymph node origin of most tumor T cells.

The J gene is TRBJ2-3, the V gene TRBV2; TRBD1 is a possible D gene (5 bases). The closer fit of TRBJ1-5 to the DNA end suggests the J call may be wrong. Sequenced input: axillary lymph node tissue. The TCR comes from a female donor with breast cancer. Some clones in this sample may be carry-over from other donors' samples. The CDR3 reads CASTPGLADTDTQHF. Here the CDR3 DNA reads TGTGCCAGCACCCCGGGACTAGCGGACACAGATACGCAGCATTTT.